The 4 T cell receptor beta chains listed next were all sequenced from one sample in a study of brain T cells in children with intractable seizures. Sequenced by immunoSEQ multiplex PCR; TCRdb stores in-frame clones only, minus some. The data show 50,000 to 80,000 clones, roughly 95% seen once. This specimen consisted of peripheral blood, obtained at surgery. The source is a boy younger than two with focal cortical dysplasia and intractable seizures.

In regard to this clone: A read error may produce the germline difference seen at one junction end. V is TRBV28 and J is TRBJ2-1; D is ambiguous. The CDR3 consists of 13 residues. Looked up from germline, CDR1 is MDHEN and CDR2 is SYDVKM. CDR3 sequence (DNA): TGTGCCAGCAGTTTATCGGTTTGGTCTATTGGGATCTTC. The encoded protein is CASSLSVWSIGIF.

The chain's CDR3 is CASSVEDGSYGYTF. Written as DNA, the CDR3 is TGTGCCAGCAGCGTAGAAGACGGATCCTATGGCTACACCTTC. V usage is TRBV9 and J usage is TRBJ1-2; no firm D call. This CDR3 has 14 amino acids. Germline CDR1 SGDLS, CDR2 YYNGEE. The V end lost 0 bases, the J end lost 4 bases, and 10 bases lay between the germline ends.

The chain has TRBV19 and TRBJ2-1; 12 bases map to TRBD1. The V gene end was trimmed by 11 bases and the J gene end by 9 bases; junction bases not matched to a gene: 8. Per germline, CDR1 LNHDA and CDR2 SQIVND (reference sequence). The CDR3 is 13 residues long. This chain's CDR3 is CAFSGQGAIEQFF. In nucleotides, the CDR3 is TGTGCCTTCTCGGGACAGGGGGCGATTGAGCAGTTCTTC.

This chain links TRBV3-1 (or the pseudogene TRBV3-2) with TRBJ1-2; weak D call: TRBD1 (6 bases). The germline gives CDR1 LGHDT, CDR2 YNNKEL (reference sequence). This CDR3 is 14 amino acids long. Deletions cut 1 base from V and 8 bases from J, with 14 bases between. CDR3 in DNA: TGTGCCAGCAGCCAAGCGGGGGGGGCGGAGGGCTACACCTTC. This translates into CASSQAGGAEGYTF.